These T cell receptor beta chains were read from a single sample in a study of T cell repertoires in cytomegalovirus infection. TCRdb redid the calling of the reads with MiXCR, one entry per CDR3 protein. The data show about 920,000 distinct CDR3 sequences, around 29% seen once. Antigens of these TCRs are unknown. The sequencing used cultured CD8+ T cells from PBMCs, collected from culture after CMV antigen stimulation. Receptors originate from a human donor in good health (CMV status not recorded). Some clones in this sample may be carry-over from other donors' samples. Both conserved end residues are part of each CDR3. A D gene is named only where the DNA matches it firmly. Some rows mark clone size as missing; the rest say once, few, many or name a class of expanded clone.

D | size | J | V | CDR3 | DNA
- | - | TRBJ2-1 | TRBV7-4 | CASSLAGGTTYNEQFF | TGTGCCAGCAGCTTAGCAGGGGGGACCACCTACAATGAGCAGTTCTTC
- | - | TRBJ1-2 | TRBV27 | CASSWFRGNTSYGYTF | TGTGCCAGCAGTTGGTTTCGAGGGAACACCTCATATGGCTACACCTTC
- | few | TRBJ2-7 | TRBV12-3/TRBV12-4 | CASSSRLGYEQYF | TGTGCCAGCAGTAGCCGACTAGGCTACGAGCAGTACTTC
- | - | TRBJ1-5 | TRBV6-2/TRBV6-3 | CASSPDGESNQPQHF | TGTGCCAGCAGCCCGGACGGAGAAAGCAATCAGCCCCAGCATTTT
TRBD2 | - | TRBJ2-3 | TRBV20-1 | CSVSALLAATDTQYF | TGCAGTGTTAGCGCCTTACTAGCGGCCACAGATACGCAGTATTTT
- | - | TRBJ1-5 | TRBV5-5 | CASSLFPQGGGLEPQHF | TGTGCCAGCAGCTTGTTCCCACAAGGGGGTGGTTTGGAGCCCCAGCATTTT
- | few | TRBJ1-2 | TRBV7-9 | CASNSSGAYGYTF | TGTGCCAGCAACTCTTCCGGAGCCTATGGCTACACCTTC
TRBD1 | - | TRBJ1-6 | TRBV28 | CASSLGTGLEIRDSPLHF | TGTGCCAGCAGTTTAGGGACAGGATTAGAGATTCGGGATTCACCCCTCCACTTT
TRBD2 | few | TRBJ2-7 | TRBV3-1 | CASSRASGAREQYF | TGTGCCAGCAGTAGGGCTAGCGGCGCGCGAGAGCAGTACTTC
- | few | TRBJ1-1 | TRBV20-1 | CSARDQGFPEAFF | TGCAGTGCTAGAGACCAGGGATTCCCTGAAGCTTTCTTT
- | - | TRBJ2-5 | TRBV28 | CASSLDAGSGETQYF | TGTGCCAGCAGTTTAGATGCAGGGTCGGGGGAGACCCAGTACTTC
- | few | TRBJ1-1 | TRBV7-6 | CASRYNSLNTEAFF | TGTGCCAGCAGGTATAACAGTTTGAACACTGAAGCTTTCTTT
- | many | TRBJ2-7 | TRBV7-2 | CASSLERDTLSEQYF | TGTGCCAGCAGCTTAGAACGGGACACCTTGTCCGAGCAGTACTTC
- | few | TRBJ2-2 | TRBV7-2 | CARGGALGGELFF | TGTGCCAGGGGGGGGGCCTTGGGCGGGGAGCTGTTTTTT
TRBD2 | - | TRBJ2-1 | TRBV10-3 | CAIRPTSGGEINEQFF | TGTGCCATCAGGCCAACTAGCGGGGGGGAGATCAATGAGCAGTTCTTC
TRBD2 | few | TRBJ2-1 | TRBV28 | CATDERGGPNEQFF | TGTGCCACCGATGAGCGCGGGGGGCCCAATGAGCAGTTCTTC
- | many | TRBJ1-2 | TRBV7-2 | CASSLAPGGGYTF | TGTGCCAGCAGCTTAGCGCCGGGGGGGGGCTACACCTTC
- | - | TRBJ2-6 | TRBV2 | CASSATGRGVAGANVLTF | TGTGCCAGCAGCGCCACAGGGAGGGGGGTGGCTGGGGCCAACGTCCTGACTTTC
- | many | TRBJ1-6 | TRBV7-8 | CASSLALDVGNSPLHF | TGTGCCAGCAGCTTAGCCCTTGACGTGGGTAATTCACCCCTCCACTTT
- | few | TRBJ2-3 | TRBV12-3/TRBV12-4 | CASSLEMTGADTQYF | TGTGCCAGCAGTTTAGAGATGACGGGGGCGGATACGCAGTATTTT
- | - | TRBJ2-5 | TRBV7-9 | CASSLVSGAQETQYF | TGTGCCAGCAGCCTAGTGTCAGGCGCCCAAGAGACCCAGTACTTC
- | - | TRBJ2-1 | TRBV4-1 | CASSQIGEPGEQFF | TGCGCCAGCAGTCAAATTGGGGAGCCCGGGGAGCAGTTCTTC
- | few | TRBJ2-1 | TRBV28 | CASKLRGNDWGDEQFF | TGTGCCAGCAAGTTAAGAGGGAACGATTGGGGGGATGAGCAGTTCTTC
TRBD1 | - | TRBJ2-7 | TRBV7-9 | CASSFPGQGYKQYF | TGTGCCAGCAGCTTCCCGGGACAGGGCTACAAGCAGTACTTC
- | - | TRBJ1-1 | TRBV9 | CASSVNRGAPTEAFF | TGTGCCAGCAGCGTAAATCGGGGGGCGCCCACTGAAGCTTTCTTT
- | few | TRBJ1-2 | TRBV29-1 | CSGSDHYGYTF | TGCAGCGGGTCGGACCACTATGGCTACACCTTC
TRBD2 | many | TRBJ2-3 | TRBV10-3 | CATGLAATDTQYF | TGTGCCACGGGACTAGCGGCCACAGATACGCAGTATTTT
- | - | TRBJ2-7 | TRBV7-9 | CASSLGGRDNYEQYF | TGTGCCAGCAGCTTGGGAGGACGGGACAACTACGAGCAGTACTTC
- | - | TRBJ1-1 | TRBV4-3 | CASSQDRWITETFF | TGCGCCAGCAGCCAAGATCGCTGGATCACTGAAACTTTCTTT
- | few | TRBJ1-3 | TRBV12-3/TRBV12-4 | CASSPSPWTTSGNTIYF | TGTGCCAGCAGCCCCTCTCCTTGGACAACCTCTGGAAACACCATATATTTT
TRBD1 | - | TRBJ1-5 | TRBV12-3/TRBV12-4 | CASTDGTGGYQPQHF | TGTGCCAGCACCGATGGGACAGGGGGATATCAGCCCCAGCATTTT
- | many | TRBJ2-3 | TRBV7-9 | CASSLQADTQYF | TGTGCCAGCAGCTTACAGGCAGATACGCAGTATTTT
- | - | TRBJ2-7 | TRBV7-6 | CASSFAEGYEQYF | TGTGCCAGCAGCTTTGCAGAGGGGTACGAGCAATACTTC
TRBD1 | few | TRBJ2-1 | TRBV6-5 | CASSPFRDRVSHEQFF | TGTGCCAGCAGCCCGTTTCGGGACAGGGTTTCCCATGAGCAGTTCTTC
- | few | TRBJ1-2 | TRBV7-6 | CASSRWKGGGASGYTF | TGTGCCAGCAGCCGTTGGAAGGGAGGAGGGGCAAGTGGCTACACCTTC
- | many | TRBJ2-1 | TRBV7-2 | CASSLAESSYNEQFF | TGTGCCAGCAGCTTAGCGGAGAGCTCCTACAATGAGCAGTTCTTC
TRBD2 | few | TRBJ2-1 | TRBV10-2 | CASRPLGASGGVSSYNEQFF | TGCGCCAGCAGGCCCCTTGGGGCTAGCGGGGGTGTCAGCTCCTACAATGAGCAGTTCTTC
- | many | TRBJ2-5 | TRBV7-2 | CASSPKGGRFQETQYF | TGTGCCAGCAGCCCAAAAGGGGGGCGATTCCAAGAGACCCAGTACTTC
- | - | TRBJ2-4 | TRBV15 | CATRDAGAKNIQYF | TGTGCCACCAGGGATGCGGGAGCCAAAAACATTCAGTACTTC
TRBD2 | many | TRBJ2-5 | TRBV6-9 | CASNLSRGASGGAPRPQETQYF | TGTGCCAGCAACCTTTCAAGAGGGGCTAGCGGGGGGGCCCCGCGACCCCAAGAGACCCAGTACTTC
TRBD1 | - | TRBJ1-1 | TRBV4-2 | CASSQDIRGPGTEAFF | TGTGCCAGCAGCCAAGATATAAGGGGGCCGGGCACTGAAGCTTTCTTT
TRBD1 | few | TRBJ1-1 | TRBV7-4 | CASSFPDRGRGNTEAFF | TGTGCCAGCAGCTTCCCGGACAGGGGGCGCGGGAACACTGAAGCTTTCTTT
- | few | TRBJ2-7 | TRBV3-1 | CASSQGTRAYEQYF | TGTGCCAGCAGCCAAGGAACCAGAGCCTACGAGCAGTACTTC
TRBD2 | few | TRBJ2-3 | TRBV7-6 | CASSSWTSGDPDTQYF | TGTGCCAGCAGCTCTTGGACTAGCGGGGACCCAGATACGCAGTATTTT
- | many | TRBJ1-1 | TRBV6-5 | CASSYGGYMNTEAFF | TGTGCCAGCAGTTACGGGGGCTACATGAACACTGAAGCTTTCTTT
TRBD1 | few | TRBJ2-3 | TRBV11-2 | CASTPRLGTGETDTQYF | TGTGCCAGCACCCCTCGGCTCGGGACAGGGGAGACAGATACGCAGTATTTT
- | few | TRBJ2-2 | TRBV7-2 | CASSLVVSGELFF | TGTGCCAGCAGCTTAGTGGTCTCCGGGGAGCTGTTTTTT
- | many | TRBJ2-2 | TRBV11-3 | CASSQGSRGELFF | TGTGCCAGCAGTCAGGGGTCCCGCGGGGAGCTGTTTTTT
TRBD1 | - | TRBJ1-1 | TRBV6-6 | CASSPRDSRMNTEAFF | TGTGCCAGCAGTCCACGGGACAGTAGAATGAACACTGAAGCTTTCTTT
- | - | TRBJ1-2 | TRBV27 | CARSLSPGRDYTF | TGTGCCAGAAGTTTATCCCCAGGGAGGGACTACACCTTC
- | - | TRBJ2-2 | TRBV6-5 | CASSYSGGDKGGTGELFF | TGTGCCAGCAGTTACTCAGGAGGGGACAAGGGTGGAACCGGGGAGCTGTTTTTT
- | many | TRBJ1-1 | TRBV10-2 | CASSEWGTEAFF | TGTGCCAGCAGTGAATGGGGGACTGAAGCTTTCTTT
TRBD1 | - | TRBJ2-3 | TRBV24-1 | CATSDPWTGASTDTQYF | TGTGCCACCAGTGACCCATGGACAGGGGCGAGCACAGATACGCAGTATTTT
TRBD1 | many | TRBJ2-1 | TRBV12-3/TRBV12-4 | CATMTGLEQFF | TGTGCCACTATGACAGGGCTTGAGCAGTTCTTC